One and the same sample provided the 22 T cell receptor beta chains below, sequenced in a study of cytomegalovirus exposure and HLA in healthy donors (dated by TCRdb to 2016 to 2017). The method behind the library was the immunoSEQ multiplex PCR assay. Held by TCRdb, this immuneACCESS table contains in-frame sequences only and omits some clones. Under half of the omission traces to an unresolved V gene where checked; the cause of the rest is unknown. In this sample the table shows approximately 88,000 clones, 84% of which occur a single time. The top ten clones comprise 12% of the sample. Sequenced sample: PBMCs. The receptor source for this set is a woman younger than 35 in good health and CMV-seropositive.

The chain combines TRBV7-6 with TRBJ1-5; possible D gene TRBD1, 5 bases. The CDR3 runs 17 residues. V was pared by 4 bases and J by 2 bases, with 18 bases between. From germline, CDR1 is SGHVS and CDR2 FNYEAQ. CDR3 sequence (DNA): TGTGCCAGCAGCTCTGGGGCAGAGGTTTGGGGCAATCAGCCCCAGCATTTT. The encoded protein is CASSSGAEVWGNQPQHF. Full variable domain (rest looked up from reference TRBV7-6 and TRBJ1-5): GAGVSQSPRYKVTKRGQDVALRCDPISGHVSLYWYRQALGQGPEFLTYFNYEAQQDKSGLPNDRFSAERPEGSISTLTIQRTEQRDSAMYRCASSSGAEVWGNQPQHFGDGTRLSIL.

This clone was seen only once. The CDR3 is CAIAAGAVNTEAFF. The CDR3 nucleotides read TGTGCCATCGCGGCAGGGGCGGTGAACACTGAAGCTTTCTTT. The rearrangement links TRBV10-3 to TRBJ1-1; possible D gene TRBD1, 6 bases. The CDR3 consists of 14 residues. V lost 8 bases, J lost 0 bases, and 13 bases lay in between. Germline V CDR1 and CDR2: ENHRY, SYGVKD.

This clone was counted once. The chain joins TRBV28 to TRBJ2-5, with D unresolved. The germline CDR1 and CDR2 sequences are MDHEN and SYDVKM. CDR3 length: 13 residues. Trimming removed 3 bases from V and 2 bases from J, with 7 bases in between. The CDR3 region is CASSLEQQETQYF. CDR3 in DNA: TGTGCCAGCAGTTTGGAACAGCAAGAGACCCAGTACTTC.

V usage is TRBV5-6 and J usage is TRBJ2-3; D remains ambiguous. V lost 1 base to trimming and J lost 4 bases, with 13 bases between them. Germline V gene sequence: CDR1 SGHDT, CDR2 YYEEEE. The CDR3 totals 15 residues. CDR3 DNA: TGTGCCAGCAGCTTGCCTTTTCAGGCGTCAGATACGCAGTATTTT. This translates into CASSLPFQASDTQYF.

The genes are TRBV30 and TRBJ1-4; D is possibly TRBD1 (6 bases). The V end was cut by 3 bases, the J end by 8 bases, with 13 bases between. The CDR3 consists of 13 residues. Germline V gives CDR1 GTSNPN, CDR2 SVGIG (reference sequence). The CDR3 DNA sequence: TGTGCCTGGAGGGGGGCTGGGATGGAAAAACTGTTTTTT. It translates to CAWRGAGMEKLFF. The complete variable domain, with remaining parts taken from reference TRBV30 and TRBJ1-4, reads SQTIHQWPATLVQPVGSPLSLECTVEGTSNPNLYWYRQAAGRGLQLLFYSVGIGQISSEVPQNLSASRPQDRQFILSSKKLLLSDSGFYLCAWRGAGMEKLFFGSGTQLSVL.

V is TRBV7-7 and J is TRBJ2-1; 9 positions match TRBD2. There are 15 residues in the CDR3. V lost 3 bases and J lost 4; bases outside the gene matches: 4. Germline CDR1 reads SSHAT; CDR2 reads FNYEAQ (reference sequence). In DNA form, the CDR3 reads TGTGCCAGCAGCTTCGGCGGGGGGGCGTACAATGAGCAGTTCTTC. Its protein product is CASSFGGGAYNEQFF.

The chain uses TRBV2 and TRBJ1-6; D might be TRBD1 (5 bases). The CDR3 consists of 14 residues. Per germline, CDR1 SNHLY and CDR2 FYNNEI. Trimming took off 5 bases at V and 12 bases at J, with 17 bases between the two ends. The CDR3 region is CASSLQGGVGPLHF. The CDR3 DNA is TGTGCCAGCAGTCTCCAGGGTGGTGTTGGACCCCTCCACTTT.

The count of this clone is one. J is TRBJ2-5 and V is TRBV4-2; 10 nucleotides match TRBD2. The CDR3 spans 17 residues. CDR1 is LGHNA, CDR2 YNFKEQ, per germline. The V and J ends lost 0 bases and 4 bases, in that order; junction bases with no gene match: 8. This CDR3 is CASSQEGSSGGLETQYF. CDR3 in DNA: TGTGCCAGCAGCCAAGAAGGCTCTAGCGGGGGCTTAGAGACCCAGTACTTC.

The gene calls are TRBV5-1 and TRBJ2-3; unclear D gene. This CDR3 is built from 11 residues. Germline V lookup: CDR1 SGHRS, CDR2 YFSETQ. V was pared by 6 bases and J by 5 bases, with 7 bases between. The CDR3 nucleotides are TGCGCCAGCACCCAGGAAGATACGCAGTATTTT. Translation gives CASTQEDTQYF. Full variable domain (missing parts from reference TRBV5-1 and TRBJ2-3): KAGVTQTPRYLIKTRGQQVTLSCSPISGHRSVSWYQQTPGQGLQFLFEYFSETQRNKGNFPGRFSGRQFSNSRSEMNVSTLELGDSALYLCASTQEDTQYFGPGTRLTVL.

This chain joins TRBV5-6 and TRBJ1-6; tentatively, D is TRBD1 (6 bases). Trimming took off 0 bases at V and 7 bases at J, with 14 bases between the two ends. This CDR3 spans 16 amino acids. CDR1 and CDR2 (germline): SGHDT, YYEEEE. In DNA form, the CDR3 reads TGTGCCAGCAGCTTGGCTGGGGGGGCAGGAAATTCACCCCTCCACTTT. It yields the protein CASSLAGGAGNSPLHF.

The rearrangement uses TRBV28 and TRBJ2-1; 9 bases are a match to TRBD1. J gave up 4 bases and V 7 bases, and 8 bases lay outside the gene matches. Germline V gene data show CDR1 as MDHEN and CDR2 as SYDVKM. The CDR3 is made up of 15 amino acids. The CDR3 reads CASTNGDRAYNEQFF. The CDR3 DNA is TGTGCCAGCACCAACGGGGACAGGGCTTACAATGAGCAGTTCTTC.

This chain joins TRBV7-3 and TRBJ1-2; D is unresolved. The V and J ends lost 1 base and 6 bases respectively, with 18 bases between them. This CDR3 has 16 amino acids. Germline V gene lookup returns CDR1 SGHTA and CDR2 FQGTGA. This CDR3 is CASSLILAGVYDGYTF. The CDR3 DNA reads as TGTGCCAGCAGCTTAATATTAGCGGGTGTGTACGATGGCTACACCTTC.

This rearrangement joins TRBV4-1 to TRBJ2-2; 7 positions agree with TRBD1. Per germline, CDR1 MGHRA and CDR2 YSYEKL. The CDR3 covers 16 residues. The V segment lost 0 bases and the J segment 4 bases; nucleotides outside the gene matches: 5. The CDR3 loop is CASSQDWPGGTGELFF. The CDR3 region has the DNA TGCGCCAGCAGCCAAGATTGGCCAGGGGGCACCGGGGAGCTGTTTTTT.

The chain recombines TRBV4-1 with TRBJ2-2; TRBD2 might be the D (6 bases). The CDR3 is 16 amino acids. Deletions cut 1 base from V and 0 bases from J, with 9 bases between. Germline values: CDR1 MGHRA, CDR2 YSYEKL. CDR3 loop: CASSQATGANTGELFF. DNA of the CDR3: TGCGCCAGCAGCCAAGCAACGGGGGCGAACACCGGGGAGCTGTTTTTT.

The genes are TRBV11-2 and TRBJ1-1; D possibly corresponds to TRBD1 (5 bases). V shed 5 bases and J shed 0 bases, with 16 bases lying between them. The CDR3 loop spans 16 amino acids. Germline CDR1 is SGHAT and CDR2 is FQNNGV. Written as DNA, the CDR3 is TGTGCCAGCAGCCCCCCTTGGGGCCGCATGAACACTGAAGCTTTCTTT. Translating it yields CASSPPWGRMNTEAFF.

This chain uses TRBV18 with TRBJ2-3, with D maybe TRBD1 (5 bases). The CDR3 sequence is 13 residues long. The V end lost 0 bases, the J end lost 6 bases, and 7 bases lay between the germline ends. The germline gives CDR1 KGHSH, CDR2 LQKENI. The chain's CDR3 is CASSPPAGDTQYF. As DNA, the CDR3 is TGTGCCAGCTCACCACCTGCAGGGGATACGCAGTATTTT.

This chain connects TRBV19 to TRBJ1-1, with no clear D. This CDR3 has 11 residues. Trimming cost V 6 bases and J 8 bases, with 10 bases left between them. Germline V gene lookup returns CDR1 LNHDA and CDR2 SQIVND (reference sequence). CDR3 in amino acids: CASRAGSEAFF. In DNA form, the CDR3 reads TGTGCCAGTAGGGCAGGCTCCGAAGCTTTCTTT.

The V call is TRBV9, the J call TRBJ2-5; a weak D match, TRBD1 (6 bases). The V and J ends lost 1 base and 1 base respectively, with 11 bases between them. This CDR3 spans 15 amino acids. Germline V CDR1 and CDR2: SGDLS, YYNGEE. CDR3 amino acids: CASSVTGFIQETQYF. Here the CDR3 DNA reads TGTGCCAGCAGCGTAACAGGGTTTATCCAAGAGACCCAGTACTTC.

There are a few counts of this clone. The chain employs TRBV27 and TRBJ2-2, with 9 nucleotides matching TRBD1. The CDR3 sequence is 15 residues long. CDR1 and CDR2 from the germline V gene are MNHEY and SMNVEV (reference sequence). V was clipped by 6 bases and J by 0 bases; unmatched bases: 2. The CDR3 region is CASRRTGANTGELFF. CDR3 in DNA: TGTGCCAGCAGACGGACAGGGGCGAACACCGGGGAGCTGTTTTTT.

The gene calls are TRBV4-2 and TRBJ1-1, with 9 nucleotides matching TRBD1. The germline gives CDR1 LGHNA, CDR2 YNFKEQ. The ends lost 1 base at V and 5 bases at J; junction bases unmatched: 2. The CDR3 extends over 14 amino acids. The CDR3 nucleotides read TGTGCCAGCAGCCAAGCCGGGACAGGGACTGAAGCTTTCTTT. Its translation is CASSQAGTGTEAFF.

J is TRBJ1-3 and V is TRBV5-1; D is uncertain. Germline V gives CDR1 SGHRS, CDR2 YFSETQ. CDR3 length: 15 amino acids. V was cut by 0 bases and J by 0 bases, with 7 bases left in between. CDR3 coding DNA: TGCGCCAGCAGCTTGGAGCCCTTCTCTGGAAACACCATATATTTT. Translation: CASSLEPFSGNTIYF. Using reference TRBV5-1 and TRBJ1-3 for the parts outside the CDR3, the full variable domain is KAGVTQTPRYLIKTRGQQVTLSCSPISGHRSVSWYQQTPGQGLQFLFEYFSETQRNKGNFPGRFSGRQFSNSRSEMNVSTLELGDSALYLCASSLEPFSGNTIYFGEGSWLTVV.

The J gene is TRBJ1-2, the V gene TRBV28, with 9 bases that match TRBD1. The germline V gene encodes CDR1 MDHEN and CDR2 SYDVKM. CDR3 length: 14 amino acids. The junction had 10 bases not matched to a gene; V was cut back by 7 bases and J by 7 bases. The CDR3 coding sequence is TGTGCCAGCACTCCTACAGGGGGCGTACCTGGCTACACCTTC. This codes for CASTPTGGVPGYTF.